The text below deals with one T cell receptor (beta chain). This clonotype has a handful of counts. No cognate antigen has been identified for it. The record has no base qualities; no much larger clone is one base away. This entry comes from a study of CD8 T cells in ankylosing spondylitis (dated by TCRdb to 2016 to 2017). A note on the overall study: To find TCR variants linked to disease, the study profiled T cell receptor beta repertoires in ankylosing spondylitis patients and healthy donors. The whole study cohort included roughly 110 healthy donors and 25 ankylosing spondylitis patients. Peripheral blood samples were taken, and synovial fluid was additionally collected from ankylosing spondylitis patients. Overall study results and their limits: The disease-linked clones had a CD8+ phenotype and were found at relatively low frequencies in peripheral blood. The disease-linked clones were reported as significantly enriched in matched synovial fluid samples from ankylosing spondylitis patients. Some motif variants had previously been reported in the synovial fluid and blood of reactive arthritis patients, which suggests shared mechanisms of disease initiation. Blood from ankylosing spondylitis patients appeared to be characterized by a TCR beta motif made up of several highly homologous amino acid variants.

Sequencing instrument: Illumina HiSeq 2500. Quantitative 5'-RACE with molecular barcodes was used to prepare TCR beta libraries. Under the source paper's analysis protocol: Disease-linked TCR variants were identified with a new computational method built on a probabilistic model of VDJ rearrangement. TCRdb redid the processing of the public reads, applying fastp at Q25 and MiXCR, and retained in-frame beta chains. Identical CDR3 protein sequences are pooled into one entry, listed with their most common genes and DNA. TCRdb, not the original authors, processed these V and J calls. This sample is represented by a few hundred thousand distinct CDR3 sequences; more than 9.5% of them were singletons. The biggest ten clones account for nearly 7% of the sample. Reading from cysteine to phenylalanine, the CDR3 counts 13 amino acids. The sequence is cut down to CDR3 DNA, 39 bases in frame from base 1. Trimming costs V 6 bases and J 1 base, and their ends lie 12 bases apart. Per the germline V gene (reference sequence), DFQATT is the CDR1 and SNEGSKA is the CDR2.

The chain employs TRBV20-1 and TRBJ2-5; TRBD2 could be the D gene, as 5 bases match. This TCR was recovered from a male donor with ankylosing spondylitis. The sequencing sample was made of blood, either unsorted or a sorted T cell fraction (not recorded which). The CDR3 loop reads CSARPSSQETQYF. The DNA sequence is TGCAGTGCGCGCCCTAGCAGCCAAGAGACCCAGTACTTC.